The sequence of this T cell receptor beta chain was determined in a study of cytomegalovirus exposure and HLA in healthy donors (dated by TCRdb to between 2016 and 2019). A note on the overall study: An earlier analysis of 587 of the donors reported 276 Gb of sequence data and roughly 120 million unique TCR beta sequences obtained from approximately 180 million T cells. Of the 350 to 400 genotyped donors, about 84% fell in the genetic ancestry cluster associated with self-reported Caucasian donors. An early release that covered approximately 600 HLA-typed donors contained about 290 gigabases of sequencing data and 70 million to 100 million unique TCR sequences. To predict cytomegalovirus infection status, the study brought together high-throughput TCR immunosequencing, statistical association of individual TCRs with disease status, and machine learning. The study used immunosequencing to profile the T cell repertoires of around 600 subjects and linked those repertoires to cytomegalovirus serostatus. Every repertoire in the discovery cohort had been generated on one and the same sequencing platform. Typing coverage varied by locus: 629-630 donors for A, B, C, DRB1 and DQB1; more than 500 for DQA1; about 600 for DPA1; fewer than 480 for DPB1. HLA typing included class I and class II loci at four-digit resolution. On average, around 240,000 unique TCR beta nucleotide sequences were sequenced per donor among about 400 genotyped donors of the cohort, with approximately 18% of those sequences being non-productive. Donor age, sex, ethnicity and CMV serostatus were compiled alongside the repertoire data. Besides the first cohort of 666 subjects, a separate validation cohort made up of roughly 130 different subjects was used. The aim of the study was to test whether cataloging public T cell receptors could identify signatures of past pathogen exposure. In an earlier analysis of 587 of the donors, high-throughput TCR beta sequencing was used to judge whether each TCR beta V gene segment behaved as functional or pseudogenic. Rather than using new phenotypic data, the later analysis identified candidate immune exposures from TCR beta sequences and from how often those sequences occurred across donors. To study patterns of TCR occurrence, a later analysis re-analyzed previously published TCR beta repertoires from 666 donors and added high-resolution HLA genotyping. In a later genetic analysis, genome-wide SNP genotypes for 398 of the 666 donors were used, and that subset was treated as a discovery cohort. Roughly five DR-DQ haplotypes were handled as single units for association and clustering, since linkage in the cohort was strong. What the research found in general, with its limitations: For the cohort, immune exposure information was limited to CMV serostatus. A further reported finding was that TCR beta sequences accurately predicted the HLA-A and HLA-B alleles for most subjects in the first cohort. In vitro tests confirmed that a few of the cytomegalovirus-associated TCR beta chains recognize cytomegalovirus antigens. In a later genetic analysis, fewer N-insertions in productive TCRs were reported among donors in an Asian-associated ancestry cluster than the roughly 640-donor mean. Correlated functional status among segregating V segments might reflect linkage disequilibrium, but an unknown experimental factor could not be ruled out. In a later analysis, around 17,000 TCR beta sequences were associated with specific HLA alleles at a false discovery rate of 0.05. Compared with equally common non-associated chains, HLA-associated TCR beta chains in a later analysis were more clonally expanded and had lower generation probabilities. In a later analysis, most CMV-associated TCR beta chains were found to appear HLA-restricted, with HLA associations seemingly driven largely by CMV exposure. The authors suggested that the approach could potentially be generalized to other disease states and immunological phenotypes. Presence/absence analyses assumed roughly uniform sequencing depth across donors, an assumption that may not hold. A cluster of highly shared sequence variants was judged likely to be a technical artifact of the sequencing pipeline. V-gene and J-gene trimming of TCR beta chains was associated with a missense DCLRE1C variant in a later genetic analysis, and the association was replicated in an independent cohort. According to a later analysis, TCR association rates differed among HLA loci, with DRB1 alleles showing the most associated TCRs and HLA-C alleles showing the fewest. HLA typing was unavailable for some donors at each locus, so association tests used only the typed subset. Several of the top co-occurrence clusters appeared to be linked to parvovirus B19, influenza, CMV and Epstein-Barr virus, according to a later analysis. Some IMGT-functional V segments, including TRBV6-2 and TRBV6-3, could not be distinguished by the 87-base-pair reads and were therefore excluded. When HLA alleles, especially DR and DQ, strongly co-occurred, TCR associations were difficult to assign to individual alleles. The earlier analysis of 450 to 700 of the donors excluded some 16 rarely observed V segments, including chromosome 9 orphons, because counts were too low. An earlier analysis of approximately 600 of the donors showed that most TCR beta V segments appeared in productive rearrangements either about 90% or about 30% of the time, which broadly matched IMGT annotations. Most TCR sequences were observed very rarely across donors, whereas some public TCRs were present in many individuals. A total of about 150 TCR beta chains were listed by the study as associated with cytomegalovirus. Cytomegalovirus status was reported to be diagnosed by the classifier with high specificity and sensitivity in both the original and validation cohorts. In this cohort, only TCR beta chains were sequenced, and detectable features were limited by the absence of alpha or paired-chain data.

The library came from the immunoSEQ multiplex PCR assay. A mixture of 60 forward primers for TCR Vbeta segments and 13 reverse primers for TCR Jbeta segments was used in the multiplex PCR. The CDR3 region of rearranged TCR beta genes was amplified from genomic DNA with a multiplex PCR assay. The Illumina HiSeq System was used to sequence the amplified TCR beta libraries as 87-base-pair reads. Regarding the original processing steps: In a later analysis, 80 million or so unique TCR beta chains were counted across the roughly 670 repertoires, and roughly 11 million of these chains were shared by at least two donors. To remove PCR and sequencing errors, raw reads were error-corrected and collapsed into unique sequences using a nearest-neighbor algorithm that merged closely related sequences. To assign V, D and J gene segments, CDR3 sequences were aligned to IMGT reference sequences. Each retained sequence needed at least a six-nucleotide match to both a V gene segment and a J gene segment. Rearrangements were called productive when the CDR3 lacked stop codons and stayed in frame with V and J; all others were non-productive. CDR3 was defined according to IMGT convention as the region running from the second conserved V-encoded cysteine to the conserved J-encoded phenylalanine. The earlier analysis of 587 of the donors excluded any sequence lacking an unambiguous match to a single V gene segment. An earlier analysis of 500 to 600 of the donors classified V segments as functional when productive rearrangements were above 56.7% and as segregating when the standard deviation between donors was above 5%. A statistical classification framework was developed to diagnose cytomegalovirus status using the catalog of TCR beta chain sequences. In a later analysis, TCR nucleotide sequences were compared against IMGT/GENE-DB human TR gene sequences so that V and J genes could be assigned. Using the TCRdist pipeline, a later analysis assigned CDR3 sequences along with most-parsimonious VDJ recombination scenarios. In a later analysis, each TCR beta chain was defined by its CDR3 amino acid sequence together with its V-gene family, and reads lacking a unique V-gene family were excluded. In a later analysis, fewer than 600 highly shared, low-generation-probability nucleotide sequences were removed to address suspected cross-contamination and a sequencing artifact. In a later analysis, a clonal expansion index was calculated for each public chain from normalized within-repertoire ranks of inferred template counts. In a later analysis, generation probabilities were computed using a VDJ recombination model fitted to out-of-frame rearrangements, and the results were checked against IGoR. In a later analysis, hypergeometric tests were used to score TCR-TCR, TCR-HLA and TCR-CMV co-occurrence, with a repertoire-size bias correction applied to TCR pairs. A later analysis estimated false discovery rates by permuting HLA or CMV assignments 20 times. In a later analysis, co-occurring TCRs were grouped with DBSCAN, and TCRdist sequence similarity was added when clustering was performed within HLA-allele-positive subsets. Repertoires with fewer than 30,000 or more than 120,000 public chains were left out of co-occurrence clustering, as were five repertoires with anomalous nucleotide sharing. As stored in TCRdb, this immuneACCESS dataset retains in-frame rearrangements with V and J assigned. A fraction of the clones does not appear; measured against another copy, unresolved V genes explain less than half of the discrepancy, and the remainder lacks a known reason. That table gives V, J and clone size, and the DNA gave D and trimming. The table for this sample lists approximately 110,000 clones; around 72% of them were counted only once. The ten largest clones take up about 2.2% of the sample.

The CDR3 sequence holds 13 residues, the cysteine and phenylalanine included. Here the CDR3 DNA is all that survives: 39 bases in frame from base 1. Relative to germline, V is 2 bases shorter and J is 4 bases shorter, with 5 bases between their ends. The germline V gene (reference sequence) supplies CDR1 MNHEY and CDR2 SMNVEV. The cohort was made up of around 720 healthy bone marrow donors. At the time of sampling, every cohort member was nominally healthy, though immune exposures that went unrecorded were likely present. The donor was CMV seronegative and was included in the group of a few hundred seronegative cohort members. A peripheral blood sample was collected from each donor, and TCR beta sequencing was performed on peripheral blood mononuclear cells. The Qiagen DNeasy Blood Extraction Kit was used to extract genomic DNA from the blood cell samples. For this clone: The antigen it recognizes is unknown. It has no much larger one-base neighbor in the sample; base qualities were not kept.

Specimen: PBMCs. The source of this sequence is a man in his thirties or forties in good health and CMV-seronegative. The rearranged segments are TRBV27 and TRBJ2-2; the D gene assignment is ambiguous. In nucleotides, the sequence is TGTGCCAGCAGTTTAAGCGTCACCGGGGAGCTGTTTTTT. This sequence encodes CASSLSVTGELFF.